This T cell receptor beta chain was identified during a study of cytomegalovirus exposure and HLA in healthy donors. Study-wide results and caveats: HLA allele associations emerged for about 16,000 TCR beta sequences in a later analysis, at 0.05 false discovery rate. In an earlier analysis, most TCR beta V segments were productive about 87% or about 30% of the time.

The junction had 3 bases not matched to a gene; V was cut back by 1 base and J by 0 bases. CDR1 and CDR2 (germline): SEHNR, FQNEAQ (reference sequence). The CDR3 is 16 residues long. About this clone: Its target is not known.

As for the donors, each was a healthy bone marrow donor. PCR involved 60 Vbeta and 13 Jbeta primers. Some clones are missing from TCRdb's copy, which holds only in-frame ones; the method was immunoSEQ multiplex PCR. Counted here are about 110,000 clones, roughly 70% occurring once; the ten biggest clones make up 2.5% to 3.5%. The sequenced sample consisted of PBMCs. This sequence joins TRBV7-9 and TRBJ2-7; 10 bases line up with TRBD2. The clonotype comes from a male donor in good health and CMV-seropositive. The DNA of the CDR3 is TGTGCCAGCAGCTTAGGGGCTAGCGGGAGCTCCTACGAGCAGTACTTC. Its translation: CASSLGASGSSYEQYF.